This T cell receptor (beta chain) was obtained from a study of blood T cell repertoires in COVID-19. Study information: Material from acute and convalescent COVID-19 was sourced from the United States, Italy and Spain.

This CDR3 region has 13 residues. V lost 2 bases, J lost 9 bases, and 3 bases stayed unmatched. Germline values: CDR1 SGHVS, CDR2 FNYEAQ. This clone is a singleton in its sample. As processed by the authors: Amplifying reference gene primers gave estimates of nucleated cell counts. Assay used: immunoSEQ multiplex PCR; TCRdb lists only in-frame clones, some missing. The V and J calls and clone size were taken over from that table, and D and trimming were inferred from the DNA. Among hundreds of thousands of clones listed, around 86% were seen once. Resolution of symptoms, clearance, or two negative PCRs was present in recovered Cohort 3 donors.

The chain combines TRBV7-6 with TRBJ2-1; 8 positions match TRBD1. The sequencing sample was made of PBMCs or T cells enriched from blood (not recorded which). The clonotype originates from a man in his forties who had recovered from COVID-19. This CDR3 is CASSLQGAAEQFF. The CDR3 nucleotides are TGTGCCAGCAGCTTACAGGGGGCGGCTGAGCAGTTCTTC. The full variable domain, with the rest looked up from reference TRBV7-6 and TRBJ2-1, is GAGVSQSPRYKVTKRGQDVALRCDPISGHVSLYWYRQALGQGPEFLTYFNYEAQQDKSGLPNDRFSAERPEGSISTLTIQRTEQRDSAMYRCASSLQGAAEQFFGPGTRLTVL.